The 21 T cell receptor beta chains in this list originate from one sample, sequenced in a study of cytomegalovirus exposure and HLA in healthy donors. With 60 Vbeta and 13 Jbeta primers, the PCR was carried out. Method: immunoSEQ multiplex PCR; TCRdb's copy keeps in-frame clones and lacks some. The data show 150,000 to 200,000 clones, 75% to 80% seen once. The sample taken for sequencing was PBMCs. Every receptor here comes from a woman aged 45-60 years in good health and CMV-seropositive.

The V gene is TRBV29-1, the J gene TRBJ2-7; 8 nucleotides line up with TRBD2. CDR3 length equals 13 residues. CDR1 and CDR2 from the germline V gene are SQVTM and ANQGSEA. The V gene end was trimmed by 7 bases and the J gene end by 2 bases; junction bases not matched to a gene: 7. Here the CDR3 DNA reads TGCAGCGCTAGACTAGCGAATGCCTACGAGCAGTACTTC. Protein: CSARLANAYEQYF.

The genes are TRBV5-1 and TRBJ1-1; D not resolved. V was pared by 0 bases and J by 0 bases, with 9 bases between. Germline assignment: CDR1 SGHRS and CDR2 YFSETQ. The CDR3 loop spans 15 amino acids. CDR3 nucleotide sequence: TGCGCCAGCAGCTTGGGAGGAAGACTGAACACTGAAGCTTTCTTT. Translation: CASSLGGRLNTEAFF.

The chain uses TRBV4-1 and TRBJ2-1, with 7 bases lining up with TRBD1. J gave up 2 bases and V 3 bases, and 4 bases lay outside the gene matches. CDR1 and CDR2 from the germline V gene are MGHRA and YSYEKL. The CDR3 has 15 amino acids. DNA of the CDR3: TGCGCCAGCAGCCACCCAGGGGGAACCTACAATGAGCAGTTCTTC. This translates into CASSHPGGTYNEQFF.

This clone was seen a handful of times. The CDR3 bases are TGTGCCAGCAGCTTCGACAGAGAGAACACCGGGGAGCTGTTTTTT. This codes for CASSFDRENTGELFF. The rearrangement joins TRBV7-9 to TRBJ2-2, with D possibly matching TRBD1 (5 bases). The V gene's germline CDR1 is SEHNR and CDR2 FQNEAQ (reference sequence). Trimming took off 3 bases at V and 1 base at J, with 9 bases between the two ends. The CDR3 is 15 residues long.

The chain uses TRBV28 and TRBJ1-2; 10 bases map to TRBD1. This CDR3 spans 14 amino acids. Trimming cost V 6 bases and J 5 bases; bases outside gene matches: 6. The germline V gene has CDR1 MDHEN and CDR2 SYDVKM. DNA for the CDR3: TGTGCCAGCAGAGGTTCGGGACAGGGGTATGGCTACACCTTC. Translation: CASRGSGQGYGYTF.

The rearrangement joins TRBV7-6 to TRBJ2-5, with 16 positions matching TRBD2. V was pared by 5 bases and J by 5 bases, with 5 bases of the junction left unmatched. This CDR3 spans 16 amino acids. CDR1 and CDR2 (germline): SGHVS, FNYEAQ. The DNA of the CDR3 is TGTGCCAGCAGCCAGGGACTAGCGGGAGGGTGGGAGACCCAGTACTTC. Protein product: CASSQGLAGGWETQYF.

The chain carries TRBV4-2 and TRBJ2-3; TRBD2 aligns across 10 bases. The CDR3 is made up of 16 amino acids. Germline loops: CDR1 LGHNA, CDR2 YNFKEQ. The V gene end was trimmed by 1 base and the J gene end by 3 bases; junction bases not matched to a gene: 4. CDR3 amino acids: CASSQGSGGGTDTQYF. The CDR3 bases are TGTGCCAGCAGCCAAGGAAGCGGGGGGGGTACAGATACGCAGTATTTT.

V and J are TRBV7-2 and TRBJ2-3, with 9 bases matching TRBD2. The germline gives CDR1 SGHTA, CDR2 FQGNSA. This CDR3 is built from 14 residues. V shed 7 bases, J shed 4 bases, and the junction held 6 bases outside the gene matches. The CDR3 bases are TGTGCCAGCATCTCTGCTAGCGGGGCAGATACGCAGTATTTT. Protein: CASISASGADTQYF.

The CDR3 region has the DNA TGTGCCAGTAGTATTGACGGGTACAATGAGCAGTTCTTC. The encoded protein is CASSIDGYNEQFF. V is TRBV19 and J is TRBJ2-1; no clear D gene. Deletions cut 3 bases from V and 4 bases from J, with 7 bases between. The CDR3 is 13 amino acids. The germline gives CDR1 LNHDA, CDR2 SQIVND (reference sequence). The complete variable domain, with remaining parts taken from reference TRBV19 and TRBJ2-1, reads DGGITQSPKYLFRKEGQNVTLSCEQNLNHDAMYWYRQDPGQGLRLIYYSQIVNDFQKGDIAEGYSVSREKKESFPLTVTSAQKNPTAFYLCASSIDGYNEQFFGPGTRLTVL.

There are a few counts of this clone. The rearrangement uses TRBV6-5 and TRBJ1-2; D may be TRBD1 (5 bases). The CDR3 totals 14 residues. The V and J ends lost 2 bases and 4 bases respectively, with 11 bases between them. Germline lookup yields CDR1 MNHEY and CDR2 SVGAGI. CDR3 nucleotide sequence: TGTGCCAGCAGTTACAGGGAGGGGACCTATGGCTACACCTTC. Its protein product is CASSYREGTYGYTF.

CDR3 region: CASSRRAGESYEQYF. The CDR3 DNA sequence: TGCGCCAGCAGCCGAAGGGCAGGGGAATCCTACGAGCAGTACTTC. The chain combines TRBV4-3 with TRBJ2-7, with TRBD1 as a possible D gene (6 bases). The length of the CDR3 is 15 residues. CDR1 LGHNA and CDR2 YSLEER come from the germline V gene. The V end lost 4 bases, the J end lost 1 base, and 14 bases lay between the germline ends.

The V gene is TRBV19, the J gene TRBJ2-3; TRBD2 is a possible D gene (7 bases). The CDR3 loop spans 15 amino acids. From germline, CDR1 is LNHDA and CDR2 SQIVND (reference sequence). With 1 base removed from V and 2 bases from J, the gap between germline ends came to 10 bases. The CDR3 sequence: CASSIVAGATDTQYF. CDR3 bases: TGTGCCAGTAGTATAGTGGCGGGGGCCACAGATACGCAGTATTTT.

V is TRBV6-5 and J is TRBJ1-1, with unresolved D. Germline CDR1 MNHEY, CDR2 SVGAGI. The V and J ends lost 2 bases and 0 bases respectively, with 7 bases between them. The CDR3 consists of 14 residues. The CDR3 sequence is CASSYVAVNTEAFF. CDR3 coding DNA: TGTGCCAGCAGTTACGTGGCAGTGAACACTGAAGCTTTCTTT.

The chain joins TRBV29-1 to TRBJ2-6, with 7 bases matching TRBD1. V lost 6 bases to trimming and J lost 1 base; unmatched junction nucleotides: 18. Germline values: CDR1 SQVTM, CDR2 ANQGSEA. This CDR3 comprises 19 residues. CDR3 residues: CSVRGDSTTLGSGANVLTF. CDR3 nucleotide sequence: TGCAGCGTACGTGGGGACAGTACCACCCTGGGGTCTGGGGCCAACGTCCTGACTTTC.

The chain recombines TRBV7-9 with TRBJ1-1, with D possibly TRBD1 on 5 matching bases. CDR1 is SEHNR and CDR2 is FQNEAQ in the germline V gene (reference sequence). There are 12 residues in the CDR3. V gave up 6 bases and J gave up 8 bases, with 13 bases separating them. CDR3 sequence (DNA): TGTGCCAGCAGTTCCCAGGGCATGGAAGCTTTCTTT. Its translation: CASSSQGMEAFF.

This sequence joins TRBV7-9 and TRBJ2-5; 7 bases align to TRBD1. Germline loops: CDR1 SEHNR, CDR2 FQNEAQ (reference sequence). This CDR3 contains 16 residues. Trimming took 3 bases from V and 4 from J; bases not matched to a gene: 11. The CDR3 region has the DNA TGTGCCAGCAGCTTGGACGACAGGGTTGGTCGAGAGACCCAGTACTTC. This sequence encodes CASSLDDRVGRETQYF.

Concerning this clone itself: Additional DNA sequences in this sample encode the identical CDR3. The gene calls are TRBV2 and TRBJ1-5, with D possibly TRBD1 on 5 matching bases. The CDR3 consists of 13 residues. Trimming cost V 4 bases and J 1 base, with 5 bases left between them. In germline, CDR1 is SNHLY, CDR2 FYNNEI. The CDR3 spells CASSGQSNQPQHF. CDR3 in DNA: TGTGCCAGCAGTGGACAGAGCAATCAGCCCCAGCATTTT.

The V call is TRBV5-4, the J call TRBJ2-1; 7 positions agree with TRBD2. The CDR3 is 14 residues long. J was trimmed by 8 bases and V by 7 bases; bases with no gene match: 12. CDR1 and CDR2 (germline): SGHNT, YYREEE (reference sequence). The CDR3 DNA reads TGTGCCAGCCGCCCCCAGCGGGATCCCCATGAGCAGTTCTTC. Its protein product is CASRPQRDPHEQFF.

This clone has only one observation. The chain couples TRBV5-3 to TRBJ1-6; TRBD1 might be the D (5 bases). TRBV5-3 is marked as an open reading frame, function uncertain. Trimming removed 0 bases at V and 5 bases at J, with 12 bases between. This CDR3 is 16 amino acids long. Here the CDR3 DNA reads TGTGCCAGAAGCTTGGGATTCAGGGAAAATAATTCACCCCTCCACTTT. It yields the protein CARSLGFRENNSPLHF.

CDR3 loop: CASSAHRDMHYEQYF. CDR3 nucleotides: TGTGCCAGCAGTGCACATCGGGACATGCACTACGAGCAGTACTTC. The chain carries TRBV6-1 and TRBJ2-7, with a tentative D call TRBD1 (6 bases). Germline V lookup: CDR1 MNHNS, CDR2 SASEGT. The CDR3 has 15 residues. Trimming removed 4 bases at V and 3 bases at J, with 16 bases between.

This chain connects TRBV19 to TRBJ2-1; 8 positions match TRBD2. The CDR3 loop spans 15 amino acids. CDR1 and CDR2 (germline): LNHDA, SQIVND (reference sequence). Unmatched junction bases numbered 12, after V lost 9 bases and J lost 5 bases. The CDR3 region is CASLSPGGPHNEQFF. CDR3 DNA sequence: TGTGCCAGCCTATCACCGGGGGGGCCCCACAATGAGCAGTTCTTC.